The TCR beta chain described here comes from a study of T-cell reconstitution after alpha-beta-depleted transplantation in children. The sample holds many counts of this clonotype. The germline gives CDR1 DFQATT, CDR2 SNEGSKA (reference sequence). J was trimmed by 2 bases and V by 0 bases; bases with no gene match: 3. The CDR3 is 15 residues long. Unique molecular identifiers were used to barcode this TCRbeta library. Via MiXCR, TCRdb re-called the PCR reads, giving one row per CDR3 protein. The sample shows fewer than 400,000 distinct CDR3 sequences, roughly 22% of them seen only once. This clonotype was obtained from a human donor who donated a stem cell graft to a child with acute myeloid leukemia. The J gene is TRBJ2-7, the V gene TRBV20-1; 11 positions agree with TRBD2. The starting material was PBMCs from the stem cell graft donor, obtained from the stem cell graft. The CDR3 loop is CSARESSGRTYEQYF. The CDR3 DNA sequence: TGCAGTGCTAGAGAATCTAGCGGGAGGACCTACGAGCAGTACTTC.